These 22 T cell receptor beta chains share one sample of origin, sequenced in a study of T cell responses to AZD1222 COVID-19 vaccine. Sequencing used immunoSEQ multiplex PCR; TCRdb keeps in-frame clones, though not all of them. Of about 81,000 clones listed, approximately 90% are singletons. The sample was peripheral blood, taken 28 days after the second AZD1222 dose. The receptors originated from an adult who received the AZD1222 COVID-19 vaccine.

The chain links TRBV28 to TRBJ2-7; 9 bases are a match to TRBD2. In germline, CDR1 is MDHEN, CDR2 SYDVKM. J was trimmed by 5 bases and V by 5 bases; bases with no gene match: 16. The CDR3 runs to 17 residues. The CDR3 sequence is CASSPLLRLAGKDEQYF. The CDR3 nucleotides read TGTGCCAGCAGTCCATTATTAAGGCTAGCGGGAAAGGACGAGCAGTACTTC.

The chain carries TRBV29-1 and TRBJ1-1; the D gene is possibly TRBD1 (6 bases). This CDR3 has 14 residues. Germline V lookup: CDR1 SQVTM, CDR2 ANQGSEA. With 4 bases removed from V and 1 base from J, the gap between germline ends came to 13 bases. CDR3 coding DNA: TGCAGCGTTGGGGGGGACACCTGGAACACTGAAGCTTTCTTT. Residues: CSVGGDTWNTEAFF.

The chain combines TRBV25-1 with TRBJ2-5; 7 bases fit TRBD1. CDR1 and CDR2 from the germline V gene are MGHDK and SYGVNS. This CDR3 has 16 residues. Trimming cost V 0 bases and J 5 bases; bases outside gene matches: 9. The CDR3 region has the DNA TGTGCCAGCAGTGAATACGCGACAGGGCCCGGGGAGACCCAGTACTTC. It yields the protein CASSEYATGPGETQYF.

The chain recombines TRBV7-2 with TRBJ1-1, with unresolved D. CDR1 and CDR2 from the germline V gene are SGHTA and FQGNSA. V was cut by 4 bases and J by 1 base, with 1 base left in between. The CDR3 spans 11 residues. CDR3 in DNA: TGTGCCAGCAGCTCGAACACTGAAGCTTTCTTT. Protein: CASSSNTEAFF.

The chain employs TRBV4-1 and TRBJ2-3, with 7 bases aligning to TRBD1. The CDR3 consists of 15 residues. Per germline, CDR1 MGHRA and CDR2 YSYEKL. The V gene end was trimmed by 5 bases and the J gene end by 4 bases; junction bases not matched to a gene: 9. CDR3: CASSVRDRGADTQYF. The DNA for the CDR3 is TGCGCCAGCAGCGTCCGGGACAGAGGGGCAGATACGCAGTATTTT.

The chain combines TRBV18 with TRBJ1-6; no firm D call. CDR1 and CDR2 from the germline V gene are KGHSH and LQKENI. This CDR3 is built from 15 residues. V gave up 1 base and J gave up 6 bases, with 10 bases separating them. The CDR3 sequence: CASSPRDGVNSPLHF. The CDR3 bases are TGTGCCAGCTCACCACGAGATGGGGTTAATTCACCCCTCCACTTT.

This clone appeared a single time. The genes are TRBV28 and TRBJ1-5; 8 nucleotides line up with TRBD1. Germline V CDR1 and CDR2: MDHEN, SYDVKM. Unmatched junction bases numbered 22, after V lost 7 bases and J lost 2 bases. The CDR3 extends over 20 amino acids. The CDR3 nucleotides are TGTGCCAGCATGTCCTCCAGCGGGTCAGGGGGCGCTTGGGGCAATCAGCCCCAGCATTTT. It translates to CASMSSSGSGGAWGNQPQHF.

V and J are TRBV21-1 and TRBJ2-1; TRBD2 was called by the table and not checked on the DNA. TRBV21-1 is assigned pseudogene status. The CDR3 totals 15 residues. CDR3 coding DNA: TGTGCCAGCAGCCGACTAGCGAGCTCCTACAATGAGCAGTTCTTC. This gives the protein CASSRLASSYNEQFF.

V gene TRBV6-5 combines with J gene TRBJ2-7, with D hard to call. V lost 8 bases and J 0 bases, leaving 11 bases between the germline ends. The CDR3 has 13 amino acids. CDR1 MNHEY and CDR2 SVGAGI come from the germline V gene. CDR3 DNA: TGTGCCAGCCGCCATACCCACTCCTACGAGCAGTACTTC. Its protein product is CASRHTHSYEQYF.

This clone appeared a single time. This chain uses TRBV5-1 with TRBJ2-2; D gene unclear. Between the trimmed V and J ends, which lost 1 base and 3 bases, there was a span of 10 bases. Germline CDR1 reads SGHRS; CDR2 reads YFSETQ. This CDR3 has 15 amino acids. CDR3 sequence reads: CASSLPLGDTGELFF. The CDR3 DNA follows: TGCGCCAGCAGCTTGCCCCTCGGCGACACCGGGGAGCTGTTTTTT.

The chain uses TRBV21-1 and TRBJ2-1; TRBD1 is taken as the D call from the table, unchecked against the DNA. TRBV21-1 is deemed a pseudogene. The CDR3 runs to 15 residues. CDR3 in amino acids: CASSKYPDRLNEQFF. The CDR3 DNA sequence: TGTGCCAGCAGCAAATACCCCGACAGATTGAATGAGCAGTTCTTC.

This chain connects TRBV5-1 to TRBJ2-1; perhaps D is TRBD1 or TRBD2 (5 bases each). The V end was cut by 1 base, the J end by 0 bases, with 11 bases between. CDR3 length: 16 amino acids. Germline CDR1 and CDR2: SGHRS and YFSETQ. In DNA form, the CDR3 reads TGCGCCAGCAGCTTGAGTGGGACGAACTCCTACAATGAGCAGTTCTTC. It is translated as CASSLSGTNSYNEQFF.

V gene TRBV7-6 combines with J gene TRBJ1-6; no clear D gene. CDR1 SGHVS and CDR2 FNYEAQ come from the germline V gene. CDR3 length equals 13 residues. V dropped 0 bases and J dropped 14 bases, with 11 bases sitting between them. The DNA of the CDR3 is TGTGCCAGCAGCTTAGCGATGGACCGAGCCCTCCACTTT. The encoded protein is CASSLAMDRALHF.

The genes are TRBV3-1 (or the pseudogene TRBV3-2) and TRBJ2-3; D is perhaps TRBD1 (5 bases). The CDR3 has 17 amino acids. Trimming took 0 bases from V and 1 from J, leaving 14 bases between them. Germline CDR1 reads LGHDT; CDR2 reads YNNKEL (reference sequence). CDR3 DNA sequence: TGTGCCAGCAGCCAAGAAGGGGTTTCCTGGGGCACAGATACGCAGTATTTT. It specifies CASSQEGVSWGTDTQYF.

The V gene is TRBV18, the J gene TRBJ2-7; 9 bases match TRBD2. Germline V gene sequence: CDR1 KGHSH, CDR2 LQKENI. V shed 2 bases, J shed 4 bases, and the junction held 3 bases outside the gene matches. CDR3 length: 14 residues. The CDR3 coding sequence is TGTGCCAGCTCACCAAACGCGGGAGGGTACGAGCAGTACTTC. It codes for CASSPNAGGYEQYF.

The V gene is TRBV16, the J gene TRBJ1-2, with 11 bases identical to TRBD1. The CDR3 loop spans 14 amino acids. The V gene end was trimmed by 4 bases and the J gene end by 2 bases; junction bases not matched to a gene: 0. Germline V gene data show CDR1 as KGHSY and CDR2 as FQNENV. CDR3 in DNA: TGTGCCAGCAGCCGGGACAGGGGGAACTATGGCTACACCTTC. Amino acid sequence: CASSRDRGNYGYTF.

The V call is TRBV7-3, the J call TRBJ2-5; maybe TRBD2 (6 bases). CDR1 and CDR2 (germline): SGHTA, FQGTGA. The CDR3 runs to 14 residues. The ends were cut back, 1 base at V and 5 bases at J, with 11 bases in the middle. The CDR3 DNA sequence: TGTGCCAGCAGCTTAAATGCCGGGAGTGAGACCCAGTACTTC. Protein: CASSLNAGSETQYF.

The chain carries TRBV19 and TRBJ2-3; TRBD2 matches 7 bases. V lost 3 bases, J lost 0 bases, and 3 bases stayed unmatched. The CDR3 is 15 residues long. Germline V lookup: CDR1 LNHDA, CDR2 SQIVND (reference sequence). The CDR3, as DNA: TGTGCCAGTAGTATGCCGGGACTAAGCACAGATACGCAGTATTTT. The encoded protein is CASSMPGLSTDTQYF. The variable domain in full, with the rest retrieved from reference TRBV19 and TRBJ2-3, is DGGITQSPKYLFRKEGQNVTLSCEQNLNHDAMYWYRQDPGQGLRLIYYSQIVNDFQKGDIAEGYSVSREKKESFPLTVTSAQKNPTAFYLCASSMPGLSTDTQYFGPGTRLTVL.

The rearrangement joins TRBV6-5 to TRBJ1-3; D is undetermined. The V end lost 1 base, the J end lost 2 bases, and 9 bases lay between the germline ends. The CDR3 extends over 15 amino acids. From germline, CDR1 is MNHEY and CDR2 SVGAGI. Written as DNA, the CDR3 is TGTGCCAGCAGTTACTGGCCTCGGGCTGGAAACACCATATATTTT. This encodes CASSYWPRAGNTIYF.

The rearrangement joins TRBV15 to TRBJ2-5; D gene unclear. Germline loops: CDR1 LNHNV, CDR2 YYDKDF (reference sequence). The CDR3 runs to 14 residues. Trimming pared 3 bases from V and 0 bases from J, leaving 8 bases between. The CDR3 spells CATSRFVDQETQYF. The DNA for the CDR3 is TGTGCCACCAGCAGGTTTGTGGACCAAGAGACCCAGTACTTC. Full variable domain (outside the CDR3, taken from reference TRBV15 and TRBJ2-5): DAMVIQNPRYQVTQFGKPVTLSCSQTLNHNVMYWYQQKSSQAPKLLFHYYDKDFNNEADTPDNFQSRRPNTSFCFLDIRSPGLGDTAMYLCATSRFVDQETQYFGPGTRLLVL.

The CDR3 DNA is TGCGCCAGCAGCCGGACAGGAATAAGGGCCACCGGGGAGCTGTTTTTT. This translates into CASSRTGIRATGELFF. The V call is TRBV4-1, the J call TRBJ2-2; the match to TRBD1 covers 7 bases. The V segment lost 4 bases and the J segment 4 bases; nucleotides outside the gene matches: 9. The CDR3 has 16 residues. CDR1 and CDR2 (germline): MGHRA, YSYEKL.

CDR3 loop: CASSSRAAVTETQYF. Here the CDR3 DNA reads TGTGCCAGCAGCTCGAGGGCGGCTGTAACGGAGACCCAGTACTTC. The V and J genes are TRBV7-2 and TRBJ2-5; D may be TRBD2 (5 bases). The germline V and J ends were trimmed by 4 bases and 5 bases, with 17 bases remaining between them. There are 15 residues in the CDR3. Germline V CDR1 and CDR2: SGHTA, FQGNSA. The full variable domain, in which reference TRBV7-2 and TRBJ2-5 provide the parts outside the CDR3, is GAGVSQSPSNKVTEKGKDVELRCDPISGHTALYWYRQSLGQGLEFLIYFQGNSAPDKSGLPSDRFSAERTGGSVSTLTIQRTQQEDSAVYLCASSSRAAVTETQYFGPGTRLLVL.